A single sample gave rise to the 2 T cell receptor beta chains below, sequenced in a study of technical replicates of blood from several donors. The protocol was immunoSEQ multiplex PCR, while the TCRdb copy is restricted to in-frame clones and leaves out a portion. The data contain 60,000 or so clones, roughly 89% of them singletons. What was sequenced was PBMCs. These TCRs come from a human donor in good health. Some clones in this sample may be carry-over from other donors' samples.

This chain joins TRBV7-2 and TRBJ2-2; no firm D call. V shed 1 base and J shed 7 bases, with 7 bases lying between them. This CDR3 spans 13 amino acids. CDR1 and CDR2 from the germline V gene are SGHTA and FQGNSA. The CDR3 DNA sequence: TGTGCCAGCAGCTTAGTTCAGATCGGGGAGCTGTTTTTT. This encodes CASSLVQIGELFF.

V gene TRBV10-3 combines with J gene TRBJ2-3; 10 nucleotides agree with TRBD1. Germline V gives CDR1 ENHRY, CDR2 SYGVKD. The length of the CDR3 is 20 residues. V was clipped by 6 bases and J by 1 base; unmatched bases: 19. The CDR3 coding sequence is TGTGCCATCAGCGGGACAGGGGAGGGAGAGGCCTACCCCCGCACAGATACGCAGTATTTT. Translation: CAISGTGEGEAYPRTDTQYF.